Listed here are 30 T cell receptor beta chains from one sample, sequenced in a study of PD-1 blockade in mismatch repair-deficient tumors. TCRdb's copy holds only in-frame clones and misses some; the assay was immunoSEQ multiplex PCR. The sample has 60,000 to 75,000 clones, approximately 89% seen once. The sample here was peripheral blood, taken 52 weeks after starting pembrolizumab. The receptors originated from an adult with mismatch repair-deficient cancer.

CDR3 loop: CASSLGTIYEQYF. CDR3 bases: TGTGCCAGCAGTTTGGGAACTATATACGAGCAGTACTTC. The V gene is TRBV28, the J gene TRBJ2-7; D is ambiguous. Trimming shortened V by 3 bases and J by 4 bases, and 10 bases separated the two germline ends. This CDR3 contains 13 residues. Germline assignment: CDR1 MDHEN and CDR2 SYDVKM.

The chain links TRBV18 to TRBJ2-2; D remains ambiguous. Germline CDR1 is KGHSH and CDR2 is LQKENI. The CDR3 has 15 residues. V lost 0 bases and J 3 bases, leaving 8 bases between the germline ends. CDR3 nucleotide sequence: TGTGCCAGCTCACCACCGCATCGGGACACCGGGGAGCTGTTTTTT. The encoded protein is CASSPPHRDTGELFF.

V usage is TRBV7-9 and J usage is TRBJ2-6; TRBD1 aligns across 9 bases. Germline V gives CDR1 SEHNR, CDR2 FQNEAQ (reference sequence). V was pared by 5 bases and J by 4 bases, with 12 bases of the junction left unmatched. This CDR3 comprises 18 residues. CDR3 region: CASSDPGQGGIGANVLTF. For the CDR3, the DNA is TGTGCCAGCAGCGACCCGGGACAGGGCGGGATAGGGGCCAACGTCCTGACTTTC.

This chain links TRBV5-1 with TRBJ2-5; 9 bases are shared with TRBD1. The J call is doubtful: the DNA matches TRBJ2-7 better. Germline CDR1 and CDR2: SGHRS and YFSETQ. The CDR3 extends over 15 amino acids. The DNA of the CDR3 is TGCGCCAGCAGCTCCTCAGACAGGGGGATTTACGAGCAGTACTTC. This sequence encodes CASSSSDRGIYEQYF.

The chain is built from TRBV6-6 and TRBJ2-7; TRBD2 matches 11 bases. The CDR3 is 16 residues long. The trim removed 5 bases at V and 7 bases at J, leaving 13 bases unmatched. Germline lookup yields CDR1 MNHNY and CDR2 SVGAGI (reference sequence). DNA for the CDR3: TGTGCCAGCAGTCTTAAGTTAGCGGGAGGGCCGGGGGAGCAGTACTTC. Amino acid sequence: CASSLKLAGGPGEQYF.

V and J are TRBV27 and TRBJ1-2; 8 bases map to TRBD1. Trimming removed 0 bases from V and 4 bases from J; junction bases left unmatched: 4. There are 15 residues in the CDR3. CDR1 and CDR2 from the germline V gene are MNHEY and SMNVEV (reference sequence). This CDR3 is CASSLSAGTGYGYTF. The CDR3 bases are TGTGCCAGCAGTTTATCGGCCGGGACAGGCTATGGCTACACCTTC.

The chain uses TRBV6-6 and TRBJ2-5, with TRBD1 as a possible D gene (6 bases). V was trimmed by 8 bases and J by 3 bases, leaving 13 bases between them. Germline CDR1 is MNHNY and CDR2 is SVGAGI (reference sequence). The CDR3 length is 13 residues. As DNA, the CDR3 is TGTGCCAGCTCGCGGTACAGGGAAGAGACCCAGTACTTC. This gives the protein CASSRYREETQYF.

V usage is TRBV25-1 and J usage is TRBJ2-3; D may be TRBD1 or TRBD2 (5 bases each). V lost 3 bases and J lost 4, with 11 bases in between. The CDR3 length is 14 residues. Per germline, CDR1 MGHDK and CDR2 SYGVNS. In DNA, the CDR3 is TGTGCCAGCAGTGAGGGACGGGGTGCAGATACGCAGTATTTT. Amino acid sequence: CASSEGRGADTQYF. The whole variable domain, remainder taken from reference TRBV25-1 and TRBJ2-3, is EADIYQTPRYLVIGTGKKITLECSQTMGHDKMYWYQQDPGMELHLIHYSYGVNSTEKGDLSSESTVSRIRTEHFPLTLESARPSHTSQYLCASSEGRGADTQYFGPGTRLTVL.

This clone was picked up one time. The chain is built from TRBV25-1 and TRBJ2-3; no definite D call. This CDR3 is 13 amino acids long. Trimming removed 8 bases at V and 0 bases at J, with 9 bases between. CDR1 and CDR2 (germline): MGHDK, SYGVNS. CDR3 in DNA: TGTGCCAGCGCAAGAGGTAGCACAGATACGCAGTATTTT. It encodes CASARGSTDTQYF. The variable domain in full, with the rest retrieved from reference TRBV25-1 and TRBJ2-3, is EADIYQTPRYLVIGTGKKITLECSQTMGHDKMYWYQQDPGMELHLIHYSYGVNSTEKGDLSSESTVSRIRTEHFPLTLESARPSHTSQYLCASARGSTDTQYFGPGTRLTVL.

The V call is TRBV29-1, the J call TRBJ1-1; D gene unclear. CDR1 and CDR2 from the germline V gene are SQVTM and ANQGSEA. The CDR3 is 11 amino acids. V lost 7 bases and J 6 bases, leaving 12 bases between the germline ends. The CDR3 sequence is CSGSGFAEAFF. The CDR3 nucleotides are TGCAGCGGTTCGGGCTTCGCTGAAGCTTTCTTT.

This chain connects TRBV6-4 to TRBJ2-7, with 11 bases matching TRBD2. The CDR3 sequence is 15 residues long. V was clipped by 6 bases and J by 1 base; unmatched bases: 5. Germline lookup yields CDR1 MRHNA and CDR2 SNTAGT. The CDR3 loop is CASRILAGGSYEQYF. The CDR3 nucleotides are TGTGCCAGCAGGATCCTAGCGGGAGGTTCCTACGAGCAGTACTTC.

This clone was seen only a few times. This sequence joins TRBV5-4 and TRBJ1-2, with unresolved D. Germline assignment: CDR1 SGHNT and CDR2 YYREEE (reference sequence). The CDR3 is 14 amino acids. V dropped 6 bases and J dropped 2 bases, with 14 bases sitting between them. The CDR3 DNA follows: TGTGCCAGCACACACCAAAGAGGGAACTATGGCTACACCTTC. Its protein product is CASTHQRGNYGYTF.

This rearrangement joins TRBV4-2 to TRBJ1-2; D not certain. The CDR3 is 14 amino acids. The germline V gene has CDR1 LGHNA and CDR2 YNFKEQ. Trimming stripped 5 bases from V and 2 bases from J, with 12 bases between. The CDR3 DNA reads as TGTGCCAGCAGCTTGGGATCGAGAAACTATGGCTACACCTTC. It yields the protein CASSLGSRNYGYTF.

This rearrangement joins TRBV13 to TRBJ2-2; maybe TRBD2 (6 bases). This CDR3 has 14 residues. Germline V gene lookup returns CDR1 PRHDT and CDR2 FYEKMQ (reference sequence). The V and J ends lost 4 bases and 3 bases respectively, with 9 bases between them. CDR3 loop: CASSSIADTGELFF. CDR3 nucleotide sequence: TGTGCCAGCAGCTCCATAGCGGACACCGGGGAGCTGTTTTTT.

This rearrangement joins TRBV2 to TRBJ2-3; D remains ambiguous. The CDR3 spans 12 residues. Germline CDR1 and CDR2: SNHLY and FYNNEI. Trimming removed 7 bases at V and 7 bases at J, with 12 bases between. The CDR3 DNA reads as TGTGCCAGCAAACCTGATTCGAATACGCAGTATTTT. This codes for CASKPDSNTQYF.

The sample holds one count of this clone. This chain connects TRBV15 to TRBJ1-5; D is ambiguous. There are 15 residues in the CDR3. Germline lookup yields CDR1 LNHNV and CDR2 YYDKDF (reference sequence). The V and J ends lost 0 bases and 7 bases respectively, with 13 bases between them. This CDR3 reads CATSRDGEAQQPQHF. CDR3 in DNA: TGTGCCACCAGCAGAGATGGCGAGGCGCAACAGCCCCAGCATTTT.

The chain couples TRBV27 to TRBJ2-5, with 11 nucleotides matching TRBD2. Trimming cost V 6 bases and J 5 bases; bases outside gene matches: 11. Germline V CDR1 and CDR2: MNHEY, SMNVEV (reference sequence). The length of the CDR3 is 16 residues. The CDR3 DNA reads TGTGCCAGCAGGAAACATAGCGGGAGGGAGGGGGAGACCCAGTACTTC. Translating gives CASRKHSGREGETQYF.

J is TRBJ1-1 and V is TRBV5-1; D gene ambiguous. V was shortened by 5 bases and J by 1 base, with 6 bases between the two germline ends. This CDR3 spans 12 amino acids. Per the germline V gene, CDR1 is SGHRS and CDR2 is YFSETQ. The CDR3 DNA reads as TGCGCCAGCAGTGGCTGGAACACTGAAGCTTTCTTT. Its translation: CASSGWNTEAFF.

The V call is TRBV5-5, the J call TRBJ2-1, with 7 bases fitting TRBD1. Germline V gives CDR1 SGHKS, CDR2 YYEKEE (reference sequence). Losses at the gene ends were 4 bases for V and 2 bases for J; bases not matched to a gene: 6. The CDR3 loop spans 15 amino acids. CDR3 loop: CASSPSGQTYNEQFF. CDR3 in DNA: TGTGCCAGCAGCCCATCGGGACAGACCTACAATGAGCAGTTCTTC.

The rearrangement joins TRBV11-2 to TRBJ1-5; no reliable D call. Per the germline V gene, CDR1 is SGHAT and CDR2 is FQNNGV. Between the trimmed V and J ends, which lost 0 bases and 4 bases, there was a span of 7 bases. The CDR3 spans 14 residues. The CDR3 sequence: CASSLDEGNQPQHF. In DNA, the CDR3 is TGTGCCAGCAGCTTAGATGAGGGAAATCAGCCCCAGCATTTT.

The rearrangement links TRBV7-9 to TRBJ2-7; D remains ambiguous. This CDR3 contains 12 residues. V was trimmed by 5 bases and J by 3 bases, leaving 8 bases between them. Germline CDR1 and CDR2: SEHNR and FQNEAQ (reference sequence). CDR3 coding DNA: TGTGCCAGCAGCAACAGAGACTACGAGCAGTACTTC. Amino acid sequence: CASSNRDYEQYF.

This sequence joins TRBV4-1 and TRBJ2-2; 12 bases are shared with TRBD2. This CDR3 contains 19 residues. Per the germline V gene, CDR1 is MGHRA and CDR2 is YSYEKL. J gave up 3 bases and V 1 base, and 9 bases lay outside the gene matches. This CDR3 reads CASSQVILAGGIDTGELFF. The CDR3 nucleotides read TGCGCCAGCAGCCAAGTAATCCTAGCGGGAGGGATCGACACCGGGGAGCTGTTTTTT.

J is TRBJ2-1 and V is TRBV15; 7 bases fit TRBD2. The germline V gene encodes CDR1 LNHNV and CDR2 YYDKDF (reference sequence). The V and J ends lost 1 base and 8 bases, in that order; junction bases with no gene match: 8. This CDR3 contains 15 residues. CDR3 sequence reads: CATSRVETSWHEQFF. In DNA form, the CDR3 reads TGTGCCACCAGCAGAGTGGAGACTAGCTGGCATGAGCAGTTCTTC.

This chain links TRBV13 with TRBJ2-7, with D uncertain. This CDR3 is 12 amino acids long. Trimming took 5 bases from V and 7 from J, leaving 12 bases between them. The germline gives CDR1 PRHDT, CDR2 FYEKMQ (reference sequence). In DNA, the CDR3 is TGTGCCAGCAGCAGCTCATTAAGTGAGCAGTACTTC. Amino acid sequence: CASSSSLSEQYF.

The chain employs TRBV29-1 and TRBJ1-2, with a tentative D call TRBD1 (5 bases). Trimming left V 5 bases short and J 4 bases short, with 14 bases between. Per germline, CDR1 SQVTM and CDR2 ANQGSEA. The CDR3 runs 13 residues. CDR3 bases: TGCAGCGTTTCAACCTTTGACAGCTATGGCTACACCTTC. It codes for CSVSTFDSYGYTF.

The chain couples TRBV4-1 to TRBJ1-2; 8 bases match TRBD1. Germline values: CDR1 MGHRA, CDR2 YSYEKL. This CDR3 is built from 16 residues. Unmatched junction bases numbered 7, after V lost 2 bases and J lost 2 bases. The CDR3, as DNA: TGCGCCAGCAGCCAACCCGGACAGGGACAGAACTATGGCTACACCTTC. It encodes CASSQPGQGQNYGYTF.

This clone was observed a few times. This rearrangement joins TRBV30 to TRBJ1-2; D call uncertain. Looked up from germline, CDR1 is GTSNPN and CDR2 is SVGIG (reference sequence). There are 13 residues in the CDR3. Trimming cost V 8 bases and J 4 bases, with 17 bases left between them. The CDR3 protein is CALRTGTLYGYTF. The CDR3 bases are TGTGCCCTGAGGACGGGTACCCTCTATGGCTACACCTTC.

V is TRBV30 and J is TRBJ2-7; 14 nucleotides match TRBD2. Germline values: CDR1 GTSNPN, CDR2 SVGIG (reference sequence). Germline trimming cut 4 bases from V and 0 bases from J; bases unmatched to any gene: 5. CDR3 length equals 16 residues. The CDR3 nucleotides are TGTGCCTGGATGTTTGGGACTAGCGGGAGCTCCTACGAGCAGTACTTC. This sequence encodes CAWMFGTSGSSYEQYF. Filled out from reference TRBV30 and TRBJ2-7, the complete variable domain reads SQTIHQWPATLVQPVGSPLSLECTVEGTSNPNLYWYRQAAGRGLQLLFYSVGIGQISSEVPQNLSASRPQDRQFILSSKKLLLSDSGFYLCAWMFGTSGSSYEQYFGPGTRLTVT.

This chain connects TRBV2 to TRBJ2-7; TRBD1 matches 9 bases. Trimming took 1 base from V and 3 from J; bases not matched to a gene: 1. The CDR3 is 14 residues long. The germline V gene encodes CDR1 SNHLY and CDR2 FYNNEI. The CDR3 is CASSEGTGVYEQYF. In DNA form, the CDR3 reads TGTGCCAGCAGTGAAGGGACAGGGGTCTACGAGCAGTACTTC. Drawing the rest from reference TRBV2 and TRBJ2-7, the complete variable domain is EPEVTQTPSHQVTQMGQEVILRCVPISNHLYFYWYRQILGQKVEFLVSFYNNEISEKSEIFDDQFSVERPDGSNFTLKIRSTKLEDSAMYFCASSEGTGVYEQYFGPGTRLTVT.

This rearrangement joins TRBV4-1 to TRBJ2-5; 10 nucleotides match TRBD2. Germline V gives CDR1 MGHRA, CDR2 YSYEKL. J lost 2 bases, V lost 0 bases, and 6 bases had no gene match. CDR3 length: 17 amino acids. CDR3 residues: CASSQEKGTSVQETQYF. The CDR3 nucleotides are TGCGCCAGCAGCCAAGAAAAAGGGACTAGCGTTCAAGAGACCCAGTACTTC.